The clone carrying this T cell receptor beta chain appeared a single time. The protocol was immunoSEQ multiplex PCR, while the TCRdb copy is restricted to in-frame clones and leaves out a portion. The table records about 99,000 clones, roughly 90% of them present only once. The source of the sample is a study of blood T cell repertoires in COVID-19. In the study overall: Spain, Italy and the United States supplied samples that represented acute and convalescent COVID-19. In each case, the material was cDNA or gDNA derived from T cells, B-cell-depleted T cells, or PBMCs.

Trimming shortened V by 1 base and J by 11 bases, and 6 bases separated the two germline ends. The germline V gene has CDR1 LGHDT and CDR2 YNNKEL (reference sequence). This CDR3 contains 12 residues. The sample was peripheral blood. The V and J genes are TRBV3-1 (or the pseudogene TRBV3-2) and TRBJ1-6; no clear D. The clonotype was recovered from a woman older than 75 in a cohort sampled during active COVID-19. The CDR3 region has the DNA TGTGCCAGCAGCCAAGCTCAGACACCCCTCCACTTT. Residues: CASSQAQTPLHF.